A single TCR beta chain is shown here with its context. This entry is derived from a study of cytomegalovirus exposure and HLA in healthy donors. The CDR3 contains 15 residues. The germline CDR1 and CDR2 sequences are SGHTA and FQGNSA. Trimming at V came to 6 bases and at J to 5 bases, leaving 7 bases not matched to a gene. The study ran its PCR with 60 Vbeta and 13 Jbeta primers. Only in-frame clones appear in the TCRdb table, and some are missing; sequencing was by immunoSEQ multiplex PCR. The data hold roughly 130,000 clones, with over 60% observed a single time. The sample consisted of PBMCs. This receptor was taken from a woman aged 55-70 years in good health and CMV-seronegative. The genes are TRBV7-2 and TRBJ1-4; 9 bases align to TRBD1. The CDR3 nucleotides read TGTGCCAGCAGTTCTACAGGGGGCAGGAATGAAAAACTGTTTTTT. This encodes CASSSTGGRNEKLFF.